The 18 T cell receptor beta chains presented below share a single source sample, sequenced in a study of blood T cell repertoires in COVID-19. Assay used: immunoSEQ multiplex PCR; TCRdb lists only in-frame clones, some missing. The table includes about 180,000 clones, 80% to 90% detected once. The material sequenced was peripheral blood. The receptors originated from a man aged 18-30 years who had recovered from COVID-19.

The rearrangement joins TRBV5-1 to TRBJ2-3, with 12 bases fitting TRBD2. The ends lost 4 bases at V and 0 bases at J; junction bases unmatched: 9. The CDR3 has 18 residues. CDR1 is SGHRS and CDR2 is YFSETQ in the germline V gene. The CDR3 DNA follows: TGCGCCAGCAGCGGGGCGGGACTAGCGGGCCCTAGCACAGATACGCAGTATTTT. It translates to CASSGAGLAGPSTDTQYF.

Written as DNA, the CDR3 is TGTGCCAGCTCACCTCTGCCGCACGGGATGTCGGAGACCCAGTACTTC. This gives the protein CASSPLPHGMSETQYF. This chain joins TRBV18 and TRBJ2-5; a possible D gene is TRBD2 (5 bases). From germline, CDR1 is KGHSH and CDR2 LQKENI. CDR3 length: 16 amino acids. Trimming shortened V by 3 bases and J by 5 bases, and 19 bases separated the two germline ends.

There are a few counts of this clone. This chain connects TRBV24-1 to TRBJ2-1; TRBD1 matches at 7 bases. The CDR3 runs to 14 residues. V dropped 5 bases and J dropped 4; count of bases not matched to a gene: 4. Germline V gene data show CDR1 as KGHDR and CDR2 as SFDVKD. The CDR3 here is CATSGDRSYNEQFF. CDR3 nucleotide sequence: TGTGCCACCAGTGGGGACAGAAGTTACAATGAGCAGTTCTTC.

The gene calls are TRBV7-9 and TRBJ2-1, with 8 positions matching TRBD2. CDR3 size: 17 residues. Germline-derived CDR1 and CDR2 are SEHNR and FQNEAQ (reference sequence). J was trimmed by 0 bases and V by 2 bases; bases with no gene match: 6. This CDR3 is CASSLWGREASYNEQFF. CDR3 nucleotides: TGTGCCAGCAGCTTATGGGGGCGGGAGGCCTCCTACAATGAGCAGTTCTTC. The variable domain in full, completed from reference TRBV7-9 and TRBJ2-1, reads DTGVSQNPRHKITKRGQNVTFRCDPISEHNRLYWYRQTLGQGPEFLTYFQNEAQLEKSRLLSDRFSAERPKGSFSTLEIQRTEQGDSAMYLCASSLWGREASYNEQFFGPGTRLTVL.

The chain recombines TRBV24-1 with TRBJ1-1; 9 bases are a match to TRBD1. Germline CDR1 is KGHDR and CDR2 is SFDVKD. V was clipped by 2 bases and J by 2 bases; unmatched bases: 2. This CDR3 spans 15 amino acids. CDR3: CATSDSDRGNTEAFF. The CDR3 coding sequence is TGTGCCACCAGTGATTCGGACAGGGGTAACACTGAAGCTTTCTTT.

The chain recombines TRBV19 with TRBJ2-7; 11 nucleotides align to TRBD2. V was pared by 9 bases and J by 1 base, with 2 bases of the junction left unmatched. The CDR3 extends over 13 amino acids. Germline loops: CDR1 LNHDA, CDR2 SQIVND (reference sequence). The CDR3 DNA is TGTGCCAGCGGGACTAGCGGATCCTACGAGCAGTACTTC. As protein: CASGTSGSYEQYF.

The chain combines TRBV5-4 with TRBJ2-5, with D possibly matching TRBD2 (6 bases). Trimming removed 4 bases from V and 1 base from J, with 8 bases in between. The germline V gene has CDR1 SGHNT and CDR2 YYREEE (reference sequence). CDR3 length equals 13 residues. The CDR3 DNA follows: TGTGCCAGCAGCCGGGACTTCCAAGAGACCCAGTACTTC. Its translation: CASSRDFQETQYF. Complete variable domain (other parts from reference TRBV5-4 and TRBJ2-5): ETGVTQSPTHLIKTRGQQVTLRCSSQSGHNTVSWYQQALGQGPQFIFQYYREEENGRGNFPPRFSGLQFPNYSSELNVNALELDDSALYLCASSRDFQETQYFGPGTRLLVL.

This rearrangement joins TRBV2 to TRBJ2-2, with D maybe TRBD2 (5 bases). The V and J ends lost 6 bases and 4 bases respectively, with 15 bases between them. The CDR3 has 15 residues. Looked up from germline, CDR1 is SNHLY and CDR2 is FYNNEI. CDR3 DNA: TGTGCCAGCAGGTTGGACCGGAGGAGCACCGGGGAGCTGTTTTTT. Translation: CASRLDRRSTGELFF.

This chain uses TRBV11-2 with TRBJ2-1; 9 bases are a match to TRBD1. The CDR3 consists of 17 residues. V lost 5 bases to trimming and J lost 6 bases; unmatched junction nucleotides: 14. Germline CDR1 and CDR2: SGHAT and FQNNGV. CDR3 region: CASSPSHRGRLGNEQFF. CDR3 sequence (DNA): TGTGCCAGCAGCCCCAGCCACAGGGGGCGCTTAGGCAATGAGCAGTTCTTC.

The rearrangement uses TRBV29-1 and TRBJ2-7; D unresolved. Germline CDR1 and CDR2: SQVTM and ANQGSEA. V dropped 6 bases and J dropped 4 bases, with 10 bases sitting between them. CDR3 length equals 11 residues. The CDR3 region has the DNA TGCAGCGTCTCACACGGGTACGAGCAGTACTTC. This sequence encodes CSVSHGYEQYF.

The chain's CDR3 is CAASTPDSNYGYTF. The CDR3 region has the DNA TGTGCCGCCTCGACTCCGGACAGCAACTATGGCTACACCTTC. The gene calls are TRBV10-3 and TRBJ1-2; tentative D call: TRBD1 (6 bases). The CDR3 has 14 amino acids. Germline CDR1 ENHRY, CDR2 SYGVKD. The V end lost 11 bases, the J end lost 2 bases, and 18 bases lay between the germline ends.

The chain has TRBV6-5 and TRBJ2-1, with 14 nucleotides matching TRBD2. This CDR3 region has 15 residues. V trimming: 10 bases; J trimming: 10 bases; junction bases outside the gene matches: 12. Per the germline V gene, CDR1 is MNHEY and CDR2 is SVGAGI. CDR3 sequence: CATLTGTSGSSEQFF. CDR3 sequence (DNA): TGTGCCACGCTAACCGGGACTAGCGGGAGTAGCGAGCAGTTCTTC.

CDR3 residues: CASTSLDSFNQPQHF. The CDR3 DNA reads as TGTGCCAGTACCTCCCTCGACAGTTTCAATCAGCCCCAGCATTTT. The V and J genes are TRBV19 and TRBJ1-5, with a tentative D call TRBD1 (5 bases). V lost 7 bases and J 3 bases, leaving 16 bases between the germline ends. Germline loops: CDR1 LNHDA, CDR2 SQIVND (reference sequence). The CDR3 loop spans 15 amino acids.

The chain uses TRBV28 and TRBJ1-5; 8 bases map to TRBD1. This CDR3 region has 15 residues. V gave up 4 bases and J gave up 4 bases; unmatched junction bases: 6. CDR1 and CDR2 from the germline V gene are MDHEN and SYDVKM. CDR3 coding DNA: TGTGCCAGCAGTTGGACAGGGACAAGGAATCAGCCCCAGCATTTT. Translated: CASSWTGTRNQPQHF.

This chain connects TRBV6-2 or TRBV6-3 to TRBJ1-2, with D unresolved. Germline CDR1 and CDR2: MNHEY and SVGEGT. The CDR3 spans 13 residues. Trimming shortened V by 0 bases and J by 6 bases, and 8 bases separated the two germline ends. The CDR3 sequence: CASSYSPVDGYTF. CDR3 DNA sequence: TGTGCCAGCAGTTACTCCCCGGTCGATGGCTACACCTTC.

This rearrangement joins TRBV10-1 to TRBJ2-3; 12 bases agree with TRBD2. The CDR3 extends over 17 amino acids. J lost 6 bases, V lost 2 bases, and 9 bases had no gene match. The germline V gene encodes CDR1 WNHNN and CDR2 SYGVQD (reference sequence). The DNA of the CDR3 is TGCGCCAGCAGTGAGGGCGGACTAGCGGGAAGTTTGGATACGCAGTATTTT. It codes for CASSEGGLAGSLDTQYF.

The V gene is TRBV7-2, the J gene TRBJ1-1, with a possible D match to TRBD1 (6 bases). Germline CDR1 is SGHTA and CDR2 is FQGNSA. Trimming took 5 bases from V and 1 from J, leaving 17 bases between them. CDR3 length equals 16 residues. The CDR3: CASSPRSGTQNTEAFF. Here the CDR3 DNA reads TGTGCCAGCAGCCCCCGGTCCGGGACACAGAACACTGAAGCTTTCTTT.

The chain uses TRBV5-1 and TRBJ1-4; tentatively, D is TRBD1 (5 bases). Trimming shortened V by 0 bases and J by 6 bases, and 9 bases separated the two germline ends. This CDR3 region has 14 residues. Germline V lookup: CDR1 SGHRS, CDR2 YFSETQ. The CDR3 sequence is CASSLGTLDEKLFF. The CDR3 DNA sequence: TGCGCCAGCAGCTTGGGGACACTCGATGAAAAACTGTTTTTT. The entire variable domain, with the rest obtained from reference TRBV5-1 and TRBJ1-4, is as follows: KAGVTQTPRYLIKTRGQQVTLSCSPISGHRSVSWYQQTPGQGLQFLFEYFSETQRNKGNFPGRFSGRQFSNSRSEMNVSTLELGDSALYLCASSLGTLDEKLFFGSGTQLSVL.